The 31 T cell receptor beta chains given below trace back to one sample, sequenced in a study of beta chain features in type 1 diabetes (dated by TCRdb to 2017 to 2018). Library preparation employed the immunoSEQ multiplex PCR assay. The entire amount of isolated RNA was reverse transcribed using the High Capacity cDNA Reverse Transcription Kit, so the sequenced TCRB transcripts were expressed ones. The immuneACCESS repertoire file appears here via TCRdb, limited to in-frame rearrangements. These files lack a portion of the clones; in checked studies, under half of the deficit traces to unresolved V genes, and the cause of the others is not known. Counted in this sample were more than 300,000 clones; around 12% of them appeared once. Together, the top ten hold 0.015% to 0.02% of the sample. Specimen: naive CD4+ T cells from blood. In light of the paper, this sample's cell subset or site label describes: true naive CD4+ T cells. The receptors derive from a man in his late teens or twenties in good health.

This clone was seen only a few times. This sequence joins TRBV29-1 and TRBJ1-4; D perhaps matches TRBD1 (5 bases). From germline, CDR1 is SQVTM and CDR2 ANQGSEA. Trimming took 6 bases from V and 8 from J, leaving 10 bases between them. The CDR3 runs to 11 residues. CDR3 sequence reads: CSVGTLEKLFF. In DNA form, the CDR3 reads TGCAGCGTGGGGACTCTAGAAAAACTGTTTTTT.

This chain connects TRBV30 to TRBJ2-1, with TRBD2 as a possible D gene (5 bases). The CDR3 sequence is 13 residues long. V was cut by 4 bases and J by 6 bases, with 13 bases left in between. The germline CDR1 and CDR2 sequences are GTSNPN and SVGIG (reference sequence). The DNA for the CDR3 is TGTGCCTGGAATCCGGGGAAAGGCAATGAGCAGTTCTTC. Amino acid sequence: CAWNPGKGNEQFF.

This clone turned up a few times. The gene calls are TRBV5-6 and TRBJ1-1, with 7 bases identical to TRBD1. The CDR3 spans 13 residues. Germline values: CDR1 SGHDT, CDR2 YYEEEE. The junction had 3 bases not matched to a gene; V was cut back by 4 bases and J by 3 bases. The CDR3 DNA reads TGTGCCAGCAGCCCAGGACAGGACACTGAAGCTTTCTTT. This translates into CASSPGQDTEAFF. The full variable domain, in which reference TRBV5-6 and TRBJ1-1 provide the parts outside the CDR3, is DAGVTQSPTHLIKTRGQQVTLRCSPKSGHDTVSWYQQALGQGPQFIFQYYEEEERQRGNFPDRFSGHQFPNYSSELNVNALLLGDSALYLCASSPGQDTEAFFGQGTRLTVV.

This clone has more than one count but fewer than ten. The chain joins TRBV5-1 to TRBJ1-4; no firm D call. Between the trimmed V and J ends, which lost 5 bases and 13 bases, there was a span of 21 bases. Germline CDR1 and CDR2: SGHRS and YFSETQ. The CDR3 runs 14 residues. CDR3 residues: CASRERTTPSRLFF. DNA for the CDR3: TGCGCCAGCAGGGAGCGGACGACCCCTTCAAGACTGTTTTTT.

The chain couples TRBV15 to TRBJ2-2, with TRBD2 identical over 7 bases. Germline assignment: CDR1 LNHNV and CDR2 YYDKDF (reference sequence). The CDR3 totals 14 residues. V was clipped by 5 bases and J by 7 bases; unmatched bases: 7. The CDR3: CATSPGRVNGELFF. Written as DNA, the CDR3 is TGTGCCACCAGCCCGGGGAGGGTGAACGGGGAGCTGTTTTTT.

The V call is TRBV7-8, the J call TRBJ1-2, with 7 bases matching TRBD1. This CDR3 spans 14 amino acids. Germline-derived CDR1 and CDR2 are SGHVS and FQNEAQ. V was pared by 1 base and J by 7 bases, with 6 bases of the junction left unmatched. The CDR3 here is CASSLDPTGPGYTF. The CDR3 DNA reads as TGTGCCAGCAGCTTAGATCCGACAGGGCCTGGCTACACCTTC. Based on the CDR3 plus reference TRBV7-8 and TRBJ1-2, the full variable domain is GAGVSQSPRYKVAKRGQDVALRCDPISGHVSLFWYQQALGQGPEFLTYFQNEAQLDKSGLPSDRFFAERPEGSVSTLKIQRTQQEDSAVYLCASSLDPTGPGYTFGSGTRLTVV.

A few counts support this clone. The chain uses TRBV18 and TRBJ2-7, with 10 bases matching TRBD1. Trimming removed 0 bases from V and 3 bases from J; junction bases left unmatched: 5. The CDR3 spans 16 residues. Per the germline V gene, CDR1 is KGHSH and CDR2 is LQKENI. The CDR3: CASSPPFGQGDYEQYF. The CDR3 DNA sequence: TGTGCCAGCTCACCACCGTTTGGACAGGGGGACTACGAGCAGTACTTC.

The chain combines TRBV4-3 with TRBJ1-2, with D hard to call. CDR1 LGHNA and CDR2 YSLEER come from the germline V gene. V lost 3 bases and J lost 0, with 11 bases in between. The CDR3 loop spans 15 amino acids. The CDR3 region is CASSHPGGSNYGYTF. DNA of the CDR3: TGCGCCAGCAGCCACCCGGGAGGTTCTAACTATGGCTACACCTTC.

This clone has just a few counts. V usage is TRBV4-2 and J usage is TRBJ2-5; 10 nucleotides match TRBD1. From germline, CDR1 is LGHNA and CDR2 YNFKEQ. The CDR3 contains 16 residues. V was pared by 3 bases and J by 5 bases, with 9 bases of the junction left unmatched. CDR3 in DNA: TGTGCCAGCAGCCACGAAGGTGACAGGGGGCCCGAGACCCAGTACTTC. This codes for CASSHEGDRGPETQYF.

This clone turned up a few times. The CDR3 DNA reads as TGTGCCAGCAGCTCACCACCGGGACAGGGGAAGTACAATGAGCAGTTCTTC. It is translated as CASSSPPGQGKYNEQFF. This chain links TRBV7-2 with TRBJ2-1, with 10 positions matching TRBD1. CDR1 is SGHTA and CDR2 is FQGNSA in the germline V gene. V shed 4 bases and J 4 bases; nucleotides not matched to a gene: 10. The length of the CDR3 is 17 residues.

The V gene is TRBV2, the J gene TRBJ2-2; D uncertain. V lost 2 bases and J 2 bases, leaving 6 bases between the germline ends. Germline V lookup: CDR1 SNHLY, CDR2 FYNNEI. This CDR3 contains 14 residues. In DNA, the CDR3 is TGTGCCAGCAGTGAATTCTTCAACACCGGGGAGCTGTTTTTT. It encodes CASSEFFNTGELFF.

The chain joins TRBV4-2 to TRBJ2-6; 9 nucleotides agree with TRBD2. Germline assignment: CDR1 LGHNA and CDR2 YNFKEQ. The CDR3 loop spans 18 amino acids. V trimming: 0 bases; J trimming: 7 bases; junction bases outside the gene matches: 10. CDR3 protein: CASSQDSGGRAGANVLTF. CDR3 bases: TGTGCCAGCAGCCAAGACTCCGGCGGGAGGGCCGGTGCCAACGTCCTGACTTTC.

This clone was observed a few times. CDR3 sequence reads: CASSPYTGRSDEQYF. CDR3 DNA: TGTGCCAGCTCACCCTACACGGGAAGGTCGGACGAGCAGTACTTC. V is TRBV18 and J is TRBJ2-7; possibly TRBD2 for D (5 bases). CDR3 length equals 15 residues. CDR1 KGHSH and CDR2 LQKENI come from the germline V gene. Trimming cost V 3 bases and J 5 bases, with 17 bases left between them.

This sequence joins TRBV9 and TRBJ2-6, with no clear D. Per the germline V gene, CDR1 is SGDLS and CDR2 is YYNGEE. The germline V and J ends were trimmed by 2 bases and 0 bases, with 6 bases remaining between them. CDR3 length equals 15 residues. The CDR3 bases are TGTGCCAGCAGCGTTTCTAGCTCTGGGGCCAACGTCCTGACTTTC. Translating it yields CASSVSSSGANVLTF.

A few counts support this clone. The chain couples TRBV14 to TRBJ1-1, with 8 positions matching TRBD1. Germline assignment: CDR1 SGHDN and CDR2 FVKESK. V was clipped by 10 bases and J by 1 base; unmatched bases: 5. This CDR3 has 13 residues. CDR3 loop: CATGTGPNTEAFF. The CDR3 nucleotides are TGTGCCACGGGGACAGGCCCGAACACTGAAGCTTTCTTT.

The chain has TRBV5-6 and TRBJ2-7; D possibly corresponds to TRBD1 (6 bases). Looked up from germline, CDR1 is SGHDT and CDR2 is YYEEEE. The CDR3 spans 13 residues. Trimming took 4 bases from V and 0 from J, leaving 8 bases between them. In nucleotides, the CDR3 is TGTGCCAGCAGCCGGACAGTCTCCTACGAGCAGTACTTC. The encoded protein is CASSRTVSYEQYF.

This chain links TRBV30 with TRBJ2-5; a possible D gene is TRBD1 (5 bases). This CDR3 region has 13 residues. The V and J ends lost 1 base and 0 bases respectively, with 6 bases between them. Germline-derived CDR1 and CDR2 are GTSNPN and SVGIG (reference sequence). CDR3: CAWSGGYQETQYF. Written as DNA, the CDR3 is TGTGCCTGGAGTGGGGGCTACCAAGAGACCCAGTACTTC.

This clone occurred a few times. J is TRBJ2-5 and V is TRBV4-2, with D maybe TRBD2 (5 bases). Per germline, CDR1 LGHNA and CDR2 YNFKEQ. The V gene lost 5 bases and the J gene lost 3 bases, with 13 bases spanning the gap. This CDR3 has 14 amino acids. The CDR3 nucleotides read TGTGCCAGCAGCTCCGCGGTCGGGGAAGAGACCCAGTACTTC. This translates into CASSSAVGEETQYF.

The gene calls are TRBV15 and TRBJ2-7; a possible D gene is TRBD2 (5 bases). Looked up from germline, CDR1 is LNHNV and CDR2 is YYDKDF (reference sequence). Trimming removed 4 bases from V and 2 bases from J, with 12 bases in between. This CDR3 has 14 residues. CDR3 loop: CATSTAGLPYEQYF. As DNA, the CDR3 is TGTGCCACCAGCACGGCCGGACTGCCCTACGAGCAGTACTTC.

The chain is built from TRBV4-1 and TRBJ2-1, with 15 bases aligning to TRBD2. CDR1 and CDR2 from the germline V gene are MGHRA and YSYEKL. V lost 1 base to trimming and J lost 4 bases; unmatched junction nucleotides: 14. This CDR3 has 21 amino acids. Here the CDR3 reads CASSQVTGTSGRYIVYNEQFF. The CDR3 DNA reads TGCGCCAGCAGCCAAGTAACCGGGACTAGCGGGAGGTACATCGTATACAATGAGCAGTTCTTC.

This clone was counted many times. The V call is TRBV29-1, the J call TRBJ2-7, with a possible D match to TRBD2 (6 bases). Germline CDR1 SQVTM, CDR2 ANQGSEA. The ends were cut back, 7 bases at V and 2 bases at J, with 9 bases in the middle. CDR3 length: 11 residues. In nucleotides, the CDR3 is TGCAGCGGTAGCGGTCCCTACGAGCAGTACTTC. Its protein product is CSGSGPYEQYF.

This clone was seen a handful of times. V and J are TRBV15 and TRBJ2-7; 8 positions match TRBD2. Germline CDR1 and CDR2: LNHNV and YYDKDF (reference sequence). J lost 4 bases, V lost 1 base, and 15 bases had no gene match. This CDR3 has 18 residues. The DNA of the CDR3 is TGTGCCACCAGCAGAGGTGGGTTGGCGTCGGGAGGGCCTTACGAGCAGTACTTC. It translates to CATSRGGLASGGPYEQYF.

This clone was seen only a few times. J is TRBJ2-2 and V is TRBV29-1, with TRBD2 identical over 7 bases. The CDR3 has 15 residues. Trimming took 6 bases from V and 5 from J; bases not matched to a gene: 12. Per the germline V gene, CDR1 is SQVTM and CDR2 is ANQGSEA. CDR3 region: CSVTVGGDTTGELFF. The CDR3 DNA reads TGCAGCGTGACCGTGGGGGGGGATACGACCGGGGAGCTGTTTTTT.

CDR3 bases: TGTGCCAGCAGCTTCACAGGCACAGATACGCAGTATTTT. Translated, it gives CASSFTGTDTQYF. The chain is built from TRBV5-6 and TRBJ2-3; unclear D gene. The CDR3 runs to 13 residues. Germline-derived CDR1 and CDR2 are SGHDT and YYEEEE. Trimming left V 2 bases short and J 1 base short, with 5 bases between.

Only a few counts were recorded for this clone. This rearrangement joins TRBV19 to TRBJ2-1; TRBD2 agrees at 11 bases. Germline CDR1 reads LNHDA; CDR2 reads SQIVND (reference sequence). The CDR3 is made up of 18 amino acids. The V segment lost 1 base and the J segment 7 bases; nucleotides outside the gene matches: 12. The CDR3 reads CASSIGTRLAGRGNEQFF. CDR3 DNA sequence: TGTGCCAGTAGTATAGGGACCCGACTAGCGGGAAGGGGAAATGAGCAGTTCTTC.

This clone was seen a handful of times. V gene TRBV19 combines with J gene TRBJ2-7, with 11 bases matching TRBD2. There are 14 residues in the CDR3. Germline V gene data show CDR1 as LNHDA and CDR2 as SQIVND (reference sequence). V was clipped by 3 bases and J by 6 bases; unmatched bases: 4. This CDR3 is CASSMGLAVGEQYF. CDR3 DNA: TGTGCCAGTAGTATGGGACTAGCGGTCGGCGAGCAGTACTTC.

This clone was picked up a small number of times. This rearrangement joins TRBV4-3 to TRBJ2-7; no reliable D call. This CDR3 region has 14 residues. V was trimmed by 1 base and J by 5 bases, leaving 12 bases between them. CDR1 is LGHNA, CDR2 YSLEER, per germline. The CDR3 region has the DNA TGCGCCAGCAGCCAAGCCCCGGAGAGCCACGAGCAGTACTTC. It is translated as CASSQAPESHEQYF.

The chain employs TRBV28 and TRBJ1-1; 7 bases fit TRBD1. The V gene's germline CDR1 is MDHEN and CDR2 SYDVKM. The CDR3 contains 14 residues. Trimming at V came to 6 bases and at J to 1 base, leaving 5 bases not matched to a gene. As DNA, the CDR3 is TGTGCCAGCAGGGCCGGACAGGCGAACACTGAAGCTTTCTTT. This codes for CASRAGQANTEAFF.

The CDR3 reads CASRHTGSGGYTF. The CDR3 coding sequence is TGTGCCAGCAGGCACACAGGGTCCGGCGGCTACACCTTC. V and J are TRBV5-6 and TRBJ1-2, with D possibly TRBD1 on 6 matching bases. The ends were cut back, 5 bases at V and 8 bases at J, with 16 bases in the middle. Germline CDR1 SGHDT, CDR2 YYEEEE. The CDR3 is 13 residues long.

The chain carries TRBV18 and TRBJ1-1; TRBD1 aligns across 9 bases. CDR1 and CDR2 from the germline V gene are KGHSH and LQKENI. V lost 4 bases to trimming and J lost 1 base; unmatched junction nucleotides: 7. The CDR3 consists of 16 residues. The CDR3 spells CASSRLGQGKNTEAFF. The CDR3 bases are TGTGCCAGCTCACGGTTAGGACAGGGGAAGAACACTGAAGCTTTCTTT.

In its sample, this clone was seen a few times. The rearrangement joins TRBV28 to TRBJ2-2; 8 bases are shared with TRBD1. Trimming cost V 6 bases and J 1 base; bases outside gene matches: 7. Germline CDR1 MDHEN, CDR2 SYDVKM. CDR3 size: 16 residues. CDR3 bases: TGTGCCAGCAGCCCTGAAGGACAGGGGAACACCGGGGAGCTGTTTTTT. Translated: CASSPEGQGNTGELFF.